What follows are 19 T cell receptor beta chains derived from one specimen sequenced in a study of T cell responses to AZD1222 COVID-19 vaccine. Using immunoSEQ multiplex PCR, the repertoire was profiled, and TCRdb retains in-frame clones only, with some absent. The table has approximately 68,000 clones, approximately 88% seen once. The specimen comprised peripheral blood, sampled on day 0 of AZD1222 vaccination. Receptors originate from an adult in good health.

CDR3 amino acids: CASSGGTGAGNQPQHF. The CDR3 DNA sequence: TGTGCCAGCAGTGGGGGCACAGGGGCCGGCAATCAGCCCCAGCATTTT. The gene calls are TRBV2 and TRBJ1-5, with 7 bases that match TRBD1. CDR1 is SNHLY, CDR2 FYNNEI, per germline. The CDR3 runs to 16 residues. Trimming took 4 bases from V and 2 from J; bases not matched to a gene: 8.

The rearrangement joins TRBV11-2 to TRBJ2-1, with no clear D. Germline CDR1 is SGHAT and CDR2 is FQNNGV. V was clipped by 0 bases and J by 7 bases, with 7 bases between them. The CDR3 loop spans 13 amino acids. CDR3 amino acids: CASSLDPMNEQFF. CDR3 sequence (DNA): TGTGCCAGCAGCTTAGATCCTATGAATGAGCAGTTCTTC.

The chain recombines TRBV2 with TRBJ1-1; the D is unclear. CDR3 length equals 13 residues. The V gene's germline CDR1 is SNHLY and CDR2 FYNNEI. V shed 1 base and J shed 6 bases, with 9 bases lying between them. The CDR3 loop reads CASSEVGEAEAFF. The CDR3 DNA reads TGTGCCAGCAGTGAAGTGGGTGAGGCTGAAGCTTTCTTT.

This sequence joins TRBV4-1 and TRBJ2-2; TRBD2 matches 8 bases. This CDR3 is built from 18 residues. From germline, CDR1 is MGHRA and CDR2 YSYEKL. Germline trimming cut 0 bases from V and 3 bases from J; bases unmatched to any gene: 9. The DNA of the CDR3 is TGCGCCAGCAGCCAAGAAGGGGATAGCGGGGCCTACACCGGGGAGCTGTTTTTT. This encodes CASSQEGDSGAYTGELFF.

This sequence joins TRBV3-1 (or the pseudogene TRBV3-2) and TRBJ2-5; no reliable D call. Per germline, CDR1 LGHDT and CDR2 YNNKEL (reference sequence). The V end was cut by 5 bases, the J end by 1 base, with 11 bases between. CDR3 length equals 14 residues. Here the CDR3 DNA reads TGTGCCAGCAGCGCCACAATGACCCAAGAGACCCAGTACTTC. Its protein is CASSATMTQETQYF.

The chain joins TRBV5-1 to TRBJ2-1; TRBD2 matches at 9 bases. Germline V gene sequence: CDR1 SGHRS, CDR2 YFSETQ. V trimming: 4 bases; J trimming: 3 bases; junction bases outside the gene matches: 5. This CDR3 is built from 15 residues. The CDR3 DNA reads as TGCGCCAGCAGCCGGACTAGCGAGGGCTACAATGAGCAGTTCTTC. Translated, it gives CASSRTSEGYNEQFF.

The chain links TRBV4-1 to TRBJ2-1; D remains ambiguous. This CDR3 spans 16 amino acids. Germline V gene sequence: CDR1 MGHRA, CDR2 YSYEKL. The V and J ends lost 5 bases and 4 bases respectively, with 18 bases between them. The CDR3 DNA sequence: TGCGCCAGCAGCGAATTACACCCGAACTTTTACAATGAGCAGTTCTTC. Protein: CASSELHPNFYNEQFF.

V is TRBV5-1 and J is TRBJ2-1, with a possible D match to TRBD1 (6 bases). CDR3 size: 13 residues. Germline CDR1 SGHRS, CDR2 YFSETQ. The ends were cut back, 7 bases at V and 3 bases at J, with 11 bases in the middle. The CDR3 reads CASSQTGYNEQFF. As DNA, the CDR3 is TGCGCCAGCTCGCAGACAGGCTACAATGAGCAGTTCTTC.

The J gene is TRBJ2-7, the V gene TRBV2, with D perhaps matching TRBD2 (5 bases). Looked up from germline, CDR1 is SNHLY and CDR2 is FYNNEI. Deletions cut 4 bases from V and 0 bases from J, with 10 bases between. The CDR3 has 14 residues. This chain's CDR3 is CASSGISASYEQYF. DNA of the CDR3: TGTGCCAGCAGTGGTATTAGCGCCTCCTACGAGCAGTACTTC. Based on the CDR3 plus reference TRBV2 and TRBJ2-7, the full variable domain is EPEVTQTPSHQVTQMGQEVILRCVPISNHLYFYWYRQILGQKVEFLVSFYNNEISEKSEIFDDQFSVERPDGSNFTLKIRSTKLEDSAMYFCASSGISASYEQYFGPGTRLTVT.

The chain links TRBV4-1 to TRBJ1-2; D remains ambiguous. CDR1 is MGHRA, CDR2 YSYEKL, per germline. This CDR3 spans 15 amino acids. Trimming took off 3 bases at V and 10 bases at J, with 21 bases between the two ends. The CDR3 region has the DNA TGCGCCAGCAGCCACCACGCGGCGACGGCAAAGGACTACACCTTC. Encoded protein: CASSHHAATAKDYTF.

This rearrangement joins TRBV2 to TRBJ1-4, with TRBD1 matching 9 bases. The CDR3 runs to 17 residues. In germline, CDR1 is SNHLY, CDR2 FYNNEI. V was pared by 6 bases and J by 1 base, with 9 bases of the junction left unmatched. CDR3: CASSYRGQGVTNEKLFF. The CDR3 bases are TGTGCCAGCAGCTACAGGGGACAGGGTGTAACTAATGAAAAACTGTTTTTT.

This rearrangement joins TRBV5-1 to TRBJ2-1, with 7 positions matching TRBD1. The V segment lost 2 bases and the J segment 5 bases; nucleotides outside the gene matches: 7. The CDR3 totals 15 residues. Germline lookup yields CDR1 SGHRS and CDR2 YFSETQ. The CDR3 loop is CASSFYGQDNNEQFF. For the CDR3, the DNA is TGCGCCAGCAGCTTCTACGGACAGGATAACAATGAGCAGTTCTTC.

J is TRBJ1-1 and V is TRBV18; D not certain. Trimming took 1 base from V and 1 from J, leaving 13 bases between them. The CDR3 covers 16 residues. In germline, CDR1 is KGHSH, CDR2 LQKENI. The CDR3 sequence: CASSPRDPGRNTEAFF. CDR3 DNA sequence: TGTGCCAGCTCACCACGAGACCCCGGACGGAACACTGAAGCTTTCTTT.

The chain combines TRBV4-3 with TRBJ2-7, with D hard to call. Germline CDR1 and CDR2: LGHNA and YSLEER. Trimming pared 0 bases from V and 2 bases from J, leaving 5 bases between. There are 13 residues in the CDR3. CDR3 nucleotides: TGCGCCAGCAGCCAAGAGAGAACCTACGAGCAGTACTTC. Protein: CASSQERTYEQYF.

The chain employs TRBV4-2 and TRBJ2-2, with TRBD1 as a possible D gene (5 bases). The CDR3 is made up of 16 amino acids. Per the germline V gene, CDR1 is LGHNA and CDR2 is YNFKEQ. Trimming left V 7 bases short and J 1 base short, with 16 bases between. CDR3 sequence: CASTRPRQGNTGELFF. CDR3 nucleotide sequence: TGTGCCAGCACCCGACCCAGGCAGGGGAACACCGGGGAGCTGTTTTTT.

The genes are TRBV11-1 and TRBJ2-7; D is undetermined. The V gene lost 0 bases and the J gene lost 4 bases, with 10 bases spanning the gap. The germline V gene encodes CDR1 SGHAT and CDR2 FQDESV (reference sequence). The CDR3 length is 14 residues. In nucleotides, the CDR3 is TGTGCCAGCAGCTTAGCGGGAATGAGGTACGAGCAGTACTTC. It translates to CASSLAGMRYEQYF.

The chain uses TRBV19 and TRBJ1-1, with 8 bases that match TRBD1. Germline-derived CDR1 and CDR2 are LNHDA and SQIVND (reference sequence). The CDR3 has 13 amino acids. J gave up 4 bases and V 6 bases, and 4 bases lay outside the gene matches. The CDR3 spells CASSQGASTEAFF. For the CDR3, the DNA is TGTGCCAGTAGCCAGGGGGCCAGCACTGAAGCTTTCTTT.

The V and J genes are TRBV5-1 and TRBJ1-1; 9 nucleotides agree with TRBD1. V was pared by 6 bases and J by 5 bases, with 2 bases of the junction left unmatched. The CDR3 consists of 12 residues. Germline CDR1 and CDR2: SGHRS and YFSETQ. The CDR3 coding sequence is TGCGCCAGCACCGGACAGGGGACTGAAGCTTTCTTT. Residues: CASTGQGTEAFF.

The V call is TRBV9, the J call TRBJ1-2; unclear D gene. This CDR3 has 11 residues. The germline gives CDR1 SGDLS, CDR2 YYNGEE. Trimming cost V 3 bases and J 7 bases, with 7 bases left between them. CDR3 in amino acids: CASSADGGYTF. The CDR3 nucleotides read TGTGCCAGCAGCGCAGACGGTGGCTACACCTTC.